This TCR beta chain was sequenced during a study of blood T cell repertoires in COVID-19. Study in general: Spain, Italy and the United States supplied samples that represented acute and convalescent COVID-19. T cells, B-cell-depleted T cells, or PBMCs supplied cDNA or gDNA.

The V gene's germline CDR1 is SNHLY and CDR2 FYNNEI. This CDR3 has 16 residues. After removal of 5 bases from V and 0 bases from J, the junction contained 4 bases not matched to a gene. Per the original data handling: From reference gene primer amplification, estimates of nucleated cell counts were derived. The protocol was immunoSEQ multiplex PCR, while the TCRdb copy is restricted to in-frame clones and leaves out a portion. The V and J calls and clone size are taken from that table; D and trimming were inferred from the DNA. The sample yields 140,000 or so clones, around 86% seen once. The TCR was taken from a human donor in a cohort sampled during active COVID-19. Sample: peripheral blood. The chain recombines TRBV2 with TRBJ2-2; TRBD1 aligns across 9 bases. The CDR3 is CASSKDRGANTGELFF. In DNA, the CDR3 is TGTGCCAGCAGTAAAGACAGGGGGGCGAACACCGGGGAGCTGTTTTTT.